The 32 T cell receptor beta chains presented below share a single source sample, sequenced in a study of regulatory T cells in long-lasting Graves disease. The authors built TCR beta libraries using iRepertoire HTBI primers and Arm-PCR of CDR3 regions. TCRdb processed the multiplex PCR reads anew with MiXCR; each CDR3 protein has one entry. The top ten clones hold roughly 10% of a sample with roughly 420,000 distinct CDR3 sequences, roughly 17% of them seen once. Documented time point: newly diagnosed GD, antithyroid drugs for less than 3 months. Extracted RNA from PBMCs served as the source of the TCR library. These sequences were also reported in another study, on T cells in Graves' hyperthyroidism and ophthalmopathy.

The material sequenced was peripheral blood mononuclear cells (PBMCs), taken at new diagnosis, from a patient treated with antithyroid drugs. The receptors stem from a woman aged 30 to 39 with Graves disease.

This clonotype was counted at least ten times. The V and J genes are TRBV6-1 and TRBJ2-6; no firm D call. Looked up from germline, CDR1 is MNHNS and CDR2 is SASEGT. The CDR3 spans 13 residues. The ends were cut back, 8 bases at V and 4 bases at J, with 9 bases in the middle. CDR3 amino acids: CASVIAGANVLTF. Written as DNA, the CDR3 is TGTGCCAGCGTCATCGCAGGGGCCAACGTCCTGACTTTC.

Regarding this clonotype: Sequence at one end of the junction differs from germline and may be a read error. This chain joins TRBV20-1 and TRBJ2-6; TRBD1 might be the D (5 bases). Germline values: CDR1 DFQATT, CDR2 SNEGSKA (reference sequence). The CDR3 runs to 15 residues. CDR3 DNA: TGCAGTGCTAGAAGTACAGGAGCTGGGGCCAACGTCCTGGCTTTC. It translates to CSARSTGAGANVLAF.

In its sample, this clonotype was seen many times. V and J are TRBV6-5 and TRBJ1-2, with TRBD1 matching 8 bases. The CDR3 length is 14 residues. With 0 bases clipped from V and 5 bases from J, the junction kept 2 bases outside the gene matches. In germline, CDR1 is MNHEY, CDR2 SVGAGI. CDR3 DNA: TGTGCCAGCAGTTACTCGAACAGGGGGTATGGCTACACCTTC. It translates to CASSYSNRGYGYTF.

At least ten counts were recorded for this clonotype. The chain is built from TRBV2 and TRBJ1-2, with TRBD1 as a possible D gene (5 bases). The CDR3 is 15 amino acids. Germline CDR1 SNHLY, CDR2 FYNNEI. The germline V and J ends were trimmed by 4 bases and 0 bases, with 12 bases remaining between them. The CDR3 DNA reads as TGTGCCAGCAGTGTTGGGAGGGGAGCTAACTATGGCTACACCTTC. Amino acid sequence: CASSVGRGANYGYTF.

This clonotype was picked up many times. The chain recombines TRBV30 with TRBJ2-1; D remains unclear. V shed 0 bases and J shed 2 bases, with 5 bases lying between them. This CDR3 comprises 13 residues. The germline CDR1 and CDR2 sequences are GTSNPN and SVGIG (reference sequence). The CDR3 DNA reads as TGTGCCTGGAGTGTAGCAGCCTACAATGAGCAGTTCTTC. Protein product: CAWSVAAYNEQFF.

Details on this clonotype: With a much larger clone just one base away, this may be a read error. No conserved phenylalanine or tryptophan ends this CDR3, so it is likely a read error. CDR3 protein: CASRSQGDYGYTL. In DNA form, the CDR3 reads TGTGCCAGCAGGTCCCAGGGGGACTATGGCTACACCCTC. This sequence joins TRBV27 and TRBJ1-2; the match to TRBD1 covers 7 bases. CDR3 length: 13 amino acids. From germline, CDR1 is MNHEY and CDR2 SMNVEV (reference sequence). With V trimmed by 6 bases and J by 3 bases, 4 bases remained unmatched.

The rearrangement uses TRBV29-1 and TRBJ2-2; D may be TRBD2 (6 bases). CDR3 length equals 12 residues. Germline CDR1 SQVTM, CDR2 ANQGSEA. The DNA of the CDR3 is TGCAGTGCGGACTATCACACCGGGGAGCTGTTTTTT. This encodes CSADYHTGELFF.

The table lists this clonotype with a few counts. This likely comes from a read error, as the CDR3 has no conserved phenylalanine or tryptophan at its end. The V gene is TRBV7-6, the J gene TRBJ2-6; D remains ambiguous. CDR3 size: 18 residues. Germline values: CDR1 SGHVS, CDR2 FNYEAQ. The ends were cut back, 2 bases at V and 0 bases at J, with 14 bases in the middle. The CDR3 spells CASSLLQLTSSGANVLTS. The CDR3 DNA follows: TGTGCCAGCAGCTTATTACAACTAACCTCCTCTGGGGCCAACGTCCTGACTTCC.

Details on this clonotype: Since no conserved phenylalanine or tryptophan closes the CDR3, a read error is the likely cause. The chain carries TRBV28 and TRBJ2-7, with 7 bases matching TRBD2. CDR1 is MDHEN, CDR2 SYDVKM, per germline. CDR3 length: 15 residues. J gave up 7 bases and V 5 bases, and 14 bases lay outside the gene matches. This CDR3 reads CASSHHGRSGEEQYS. DNA of the CDR3: TGTGCCAGCAGTCACCACGGGAGGTCCGGGGAAGAGCAGTACTCC.

The chain is built from TRBV24-1 and TRBJ2-2, with 7 bases matching TRBD2. V shed 9 bases and J 8 bases; nucleotides not matched to a gene: 8. CDR1 KGHDR and CDR2 SFDVKD come from the germline V gene. This CDR3 contains 13 residues. The CDR3 region is CATSAGGRGELFF. The CDR3 DNA sequence: TGTGCCACCTCGGCGGGCGGGAGAGGGGAGCTGTTTTTT.

This clonotype was observed at least ten times. V is TRBV18 and J is TRBJ1-4; maybe TRBD1 (6 bases). The length of the CDR3 is 17 residues. Germline V lookup: CDR1 KGHSH, CDR2 LQKENI. V lost 3 bases to trimming and J lost 6 bases, with 20 bases between them. As DNA, the CDR3 is TGTGCCAGCTCACCGAGAGGGACAAATTCGCAAGATGAAAAACTGTTTTTT. The encoded protein is CASSPRGTNSQDEKLFF.

This clonotype appeared a few times. The V gene is TRBV5-5, the J gene TRBJ2-1; TRBD2 matches 9 bases. CDR3 length: 17 residues. The germline CDR1 and CDR2 sequences are SGHKS and YYEKEE (reference sequence). Unmatched junction bases numbered 13, after V lost 0 bases and J lost 9 bases. In DNA, the CDR3 is TGTGCCAGCAGCTTGGTCCCCTTAGCGGGAGTCTTCAGTGAGCAGTTCTTC. This codes for CASSLVPLAGVFSEQFF.

This clonotype showed up many times. The chain employs TRBV7-9 and TRBJ2-2; 9 positions match TRBD2. This CDR3 comprises 19 residues. V trimming: 1 base; J trimming: 1 base; junction bases outside the gene matches: 10. Germline-derived CDR1 and CDR2 are SEHNR and FQNEAQ (reference sequence). CDR3 amino acids: CASSLDRVKTSGNTGELFF. Here the CDR3 DNA reads TGTGCCAGCAGCTTAGACAGGGTGAAGACTAGCGGGAACACCGGGGAGCTGTTTTTT.

The chain uses TRBV2 and TRBJ2-5; TRBD2 agrees at 8 bases. This CDR3 is built from 16 residues. CDR1 and CDR2 (germline): SNHLY, FYNNEI. V dropped 7 bases and J dropped 5; count of bases not matched to a gene: 15. The CDR3 DNA reads TGTGCCAGCACCGGGACCCGCGGGGGGCGAATTGAGACCCAGTACTTC. Its translation: CASTGTRGGRIETQYF.

This clonotype was recorded at least ten times. The chain links TRBV10-3 to TRBJ2-3, with D uncertain. Per the germline V gene, CDR1 is ENHRY and CDR2 is SYGVKD. The CDR3 consists of 16 residues. V was trimmed by 1 base and J by 0 bases, leaving 11 bases between them. The CDR3 is CAISELTDTSTDTQYF. The CDR3 DNA reads TGTGCCATCAGTGAGTTGACGGATACTAGCACAGATACGCAGTATTTT.

The chain is built from TRBV18 and TRBJ2-1; 14 nucleotides match TRBD2. Germline V gene lookup returns CDR1 KGHSH and CDR2 LQKENI. CDR3 length equals 15 residues. The V gene end was trimmed by 6 bases and the J gene end by 10 bases; junction bases not matched to a gene: 8. The CDR3 is CASSYGLAGGPEQFF. CDR3 nucleotides: TGTGCCAGCTCGTACGGACTAGCGGGAGGTCCAGAGCAGTTCTTC.

This chain joins TRBV12-3 or TRBV12-4 and TRBJ2-5, with D possibly being TRBD2 (5 bases). Trimming took off 6 bases at V and 3 bases at J, with 14 bases between the two ends. This CDR3 comprises 14 residues. CDR3 DNA sequence: TGTGCCAGCAGCCGTGCTGACGGGAAAGAGACCCAGTACTTC. It encodes CASSRADGKETQYF.

This chain connects TRBV24-1 to TRBJ2-1; the D gene is possibly TRBD1 (5 bases). V was trimmed by 4 bases and J by 3 bases, leaving 9 bases between them. This CDR3 is 14 amino acids long. Germline V gene lookup returns CDR1 KGHDR and CDR2 SFDVKD. CDR3 protein: CATSEGVHYNEQFF. The DNA of the CDR3 is TGTGCCACCAGTGAAGGGGTCCACTACAATGAGCAGTTCTTC.

This clonotype appeared a few times. The chain links TRBV20-1 to TRBJ2-7, with 9 bases fitting TRBD2. Germline V lookup: CDR1 DFQATT, CDR2 SNEGSKA (reference sequence). This CDR3 comprises 13 residues. Germline trimming cut 6 bases from V and 4 bases from J; bases unmatched to any gene: 7. CDR3 sequence reads: CSALTSGDYEQYF. CDR3 nucleotide sequence: TGCAGTGCGTTGACTAGCGGAGATTACGAGCAGTACTTC.

V usage is TRBV9 and J usage is TRBJ1-4; unclear D gene. Trimming removed 5 bases from V and 8 bases from J, with 22 bases in between. Germline CDR1 is SGDLS and CDR2 is YYNGEE. This CDR3 has 16 residues. The CDR3 DNA follows: TGTGCCAGCAGTTCCCAAAGGACTGACCGTCAGGAAAAACTGTTTTTT. Encoded protein: CASSSQRTDRQEKLFF.

This clonotype turned up a few times. V and J are TRBV20-1 and TRBJ2-1; a possible D gene is TRBD2 (6 bases). Trimming pared 1 base from V and 9 bases from J, leaving 16 bases between. Germline V CDR1 and CDR2: DFQATT, SNEGSKA (reference sequence). This CDR3 region has 14 residues. The CDR3 DNA follows: TGCAGTGCTAGAGTTGCCGGGAGTGGGGGTGAGCAGTTCTTC. Translation gives CSARVAGSGGEQFF.

This clonotype was counted only a few times. The chain uses TRBV9 and TRBJ2-3; TRBD2 agrees at 7 bases. CDR1 and CDR2 from the germline V gene are SGDLS and YYNGEE. There are 14 residues in the CDR3. V trimming: 2 bases; J trimming: 4 bases; junction bases outside the gene matches: 4. CDR3 residues: CASSVLAGSDTQYF. The DNA of the CDR3 is TGTGCCAGCAGCGTTTTAGCGGGTTCAGATACGCAGTATTTT.

This clonotype was seen at least ten times. The V and J genes are TRBV10-3 and TRBJ1-6; 7 nucleotides match TRBD1. CDR1 ENHRY and CDR2 SYGVKD come from the germline V gene. Trimming at V came to 11 bases and at J to 7 bases, leaving 8 bases not matched to a gene. This CDR3 is 13 amino acids long. The CDR3 sequence is CAAAGTENSPLHF. CDR3 DNA: TGTGCCGCGGCCGGGACAGAAAATTCACCCCTCCACTTT.

This chain uses TRBV29-1 with TRBJ2-1; maybe TRBD2 (6 bases). With 4 bases removed from V and 7 bases from J, the gap between germline ends came to 17 bases. The CDR3 is 14 residues long. The V gene's germline CDR1 is SQVTM and CDR2 ANQGSEA. CDR3 region: CSVGSSGIRNEQFF. The DNA of the CDR3 is TGCAGCGTTGGGAGTAGCGGCATTAGGAATGAGCAGTTCTTC.

The rearrangement uses TRBV11-2 and TRBJ2-1; TRBD2 matches at 12 bases. The V gene end was trimmed by 5 bases and the J gene end by 15 bases; junction bases not matched to a gene: 14. There are 15 residues in the CDR3. Germline CDR1 SGHAT, CDR2 FQNNGV. Written as DNA, the CDR3 is TGTGCCAGCAGCCCGCTCAGGACTAGCGGGAAAAAGGGGTTCTTC. Translating it yields CASSPLRTSGKKGFF.

This clonotype was recorded many times. Here the CDR3 DNA reads TGTGCCAGCAGCACTACCCGGACTAGCGACCAAGAGACCCAGTACTTC. Translation: CASSTTRTSDQETQYF. The rearrangement uses TRBV28 and TRBJ2-5; 9 bases line up with TRBD2. The trim removed 6 bases at V and 0 bases at J, leaving 8 bases unmatched. Germline CDR1 and CDR2: MDHEN and SYDVKM. The CDR3 is 16 residues long.

This clonotype was seen a few times. The chain joins TRBV6-1 to TRBJ1-6; D is perhaps TRBD1 (5 bases). The CDR3 extends over 15 amino acids. Trimming pared 5 bases from V and 7 bases from J, leaving 15 bases between. Germline-derived CDR1 and CDR2 are MNHNS and SASEGT. CDR3 protein: CASSLKPRGNSPLHF. CDR3 bases: TGTGCCAGCAGTCTGAAACCTAGGGGAAATTCACCCCTCCACTTT.

This clonotype was observed many times. The genes are TRBV7-3 and TRBJ2-1, with TRBD2 matching over 10 bases. This CDR3 has 16 amino acids. Germline trimming cut 2 bases from V and 8 bases from J; bases unmatched to any gene: 9. Germline lookup yields CDR1 SGHTA and CDR2 FQGTGA. In nucleotides, the CDR3 is TGTGCCAGCAGCTTAGAGGGGGCTAGCGGGAGCCATGAGCAGTTCTTC. Protein: CASSLEGASGSHEQFF. The whole variable domain, filled in from reference TRBV7-3 and TRBJ2-1, reads GAGVSQTPSNKVTEKGKYVELRCDPISGHTALYWYRQSLGQGPEFLIYFQGTGAADDSGLPNDRFFAVRPEGSVSTLKIQRTERGDSAVYLCASSLEGASGSHEQFFGPGTRLTVL.

This clonotype was detected many times. The chain joins TRBV6-1 to TRBJ2-1; D uncertain. This CDR3 is built from 16 residues. Germline assignment: CDR1 MNHNS and CDR2 SASEGT. V was trimmed by 4 bases and J by 0 bases, leaving 13 bases between them. CDR3 loop: CASSGVVRSSYNEQFF. CDR3 DNA sequence: TGTGCCAGCAGTGGAGTGGTGCGCAGCTCCTACAATGAGCAGTTCTTC.

This clonotype showed up many times. The CDR3 nucleotides are TGTGCCAGCAGCTTAGATAGGGGACCAAACAATGAGCAGTTCTTC. Amino acid sequence: CASSLDRGPNNEQFF. The chain has TRBV11-2 and TRBJ2-1; perhaps D is TRBD1 or TRBD2 (5 bases each). The V gene's germline CDR1 is SGHAT and CDR2 FQNNGV. CDR3 length: 15 amino acids. V was pared by 0 bases and J by 5 bases, with 11 bases between.

This clonotype was detected ten times or more. V and J are TRBV2 and TRBJ2-7; 9 bases match TRBD2. This CDR3 has 17 amino acids. Germline CDR1 and CDR2: SNHLY and FYNNEI. The ends lost 2 bases at V and 0 bases at J; junction bases unmatched: 8. The chain's CDR3 is CASSEFASGISSYEQYF. Written as DNA, the CDR3 is TGTGCCAGCAGTGAATTCGCTAGCGGGATTTCCTCCTACGAGCAGTACTTC. Full variable domain (rest looked up from reference TRBV2 and TRBJ2-7): EPEVTQTPSHQVTQMGQEVILRCVPISNHLYFYWYRQILGQKVEFLVSFYNNEISEKSEIFDDQFSVERPDGSNFTLKIRSTKLEDSAMYFCASSEFASGISSYEQYFGPGTRLTVT.

The genes are TRBV7-2 and TRBJ2-3, with D unresolved. The CDR3 spans 14 residues. CDR1 SGHTA and CDR2 FQGNSA come from the germline V gene. Trimming took off 2 bases at V and 3 bases at J, with 9 bases between the two ends. CDR3 protein: CASSLTRTTDTQYF. The CDR3 DNA follows: TGTGCCAGCAGCTTAACGCGGACGACAGATACGCAGTATTTT. Drawing the rest from reference TRBV7-2 and TRBJ2-3, the complete variable domain is GAGVSQSPSNKVTEKGKDVELRCDPISGHTALYWYRQSLGQGLEFLIYFQGNSAPDKSGLPSDRFSAERTGGSVSTLTIQRTQQEDSAVYLCASSLTRTTDTQYFGPGTRLTVL.